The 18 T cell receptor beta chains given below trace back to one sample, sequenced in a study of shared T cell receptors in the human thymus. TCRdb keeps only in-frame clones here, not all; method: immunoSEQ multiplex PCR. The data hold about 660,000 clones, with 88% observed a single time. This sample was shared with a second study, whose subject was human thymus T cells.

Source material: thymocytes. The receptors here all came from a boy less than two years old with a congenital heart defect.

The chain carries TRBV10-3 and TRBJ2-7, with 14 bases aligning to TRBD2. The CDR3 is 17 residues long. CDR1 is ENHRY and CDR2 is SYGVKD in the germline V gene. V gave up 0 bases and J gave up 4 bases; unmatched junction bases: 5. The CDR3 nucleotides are TGTGCCATCAGTGAGTCAGGACTAGCGGGAGGTCCGTACGAGCAGTACTTC. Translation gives CAISESGLAGGPYEQYF.

CDR3 in DNA: TGTGCCATCAGTAAGACTCCGCCCTACGAGCAGTACTTC. This sequence encodes CAISKTPPYEQYF. V gene TRBV10-3 combines with J gene TRBJ2-7; unclear D gene. The length of the CDR3 is 13 residues. Trimming took 5 bases from V and 2 from J, leaving 10 bases between them. CDR1 and CDR2 from the germline V gene are ENHRY and SYGVKD.

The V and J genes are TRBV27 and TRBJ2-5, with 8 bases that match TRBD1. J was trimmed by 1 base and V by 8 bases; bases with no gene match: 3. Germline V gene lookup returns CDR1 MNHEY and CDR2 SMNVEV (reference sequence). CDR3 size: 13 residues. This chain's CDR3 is CASATGGQETQYF. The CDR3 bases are TGTGCCAGCGCCACAGGGGGCCAAGAGACCCAGTACTTC.

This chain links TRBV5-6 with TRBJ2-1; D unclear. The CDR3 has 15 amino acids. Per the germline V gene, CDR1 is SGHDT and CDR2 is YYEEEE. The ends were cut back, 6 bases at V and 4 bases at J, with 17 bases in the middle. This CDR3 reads CASTFSSRNYNEQFF. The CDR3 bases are TGTGCCAGCACCTTTAGCTCGCGGAATTACAATGAGCAGTTCTTC. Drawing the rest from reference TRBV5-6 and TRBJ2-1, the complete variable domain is DAGVTQSPTHLIKTRGQQVTLRCSPKSGHDTVSWYQQALGQGPQFIFQYYEEEERQRGNFPDRFSGHQFPNYSSELNVNALLLGDSALYLCASTFSSRNYNEQFFGPGTRLTVL.

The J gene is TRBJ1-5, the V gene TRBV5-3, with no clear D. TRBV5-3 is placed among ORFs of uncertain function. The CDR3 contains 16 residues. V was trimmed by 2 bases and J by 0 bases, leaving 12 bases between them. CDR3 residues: CARSLIDFYSNQPQHF. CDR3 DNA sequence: TGTGCCAGAAGCTTAATCGACTTCTATAGCAATCAGCCCCAGCATTTT.

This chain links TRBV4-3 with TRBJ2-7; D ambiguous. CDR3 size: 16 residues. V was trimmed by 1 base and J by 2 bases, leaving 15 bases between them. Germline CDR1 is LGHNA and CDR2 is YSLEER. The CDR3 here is CASSQGRVTLPYEQYF. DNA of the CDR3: TGCGCCAGCAGCCAAGGTCGGGTTACTCTGCCCTACGAGCAGTACTTC.

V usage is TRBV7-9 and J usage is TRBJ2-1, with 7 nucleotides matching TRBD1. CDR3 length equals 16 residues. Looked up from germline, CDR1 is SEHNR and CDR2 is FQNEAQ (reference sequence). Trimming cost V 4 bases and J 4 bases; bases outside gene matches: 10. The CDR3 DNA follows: TGTGCCAGCAGCTGGGCGACAGGGTCTGAATACAATGAGCAGTTCTTC. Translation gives CASSWATGSEYNEQFF.

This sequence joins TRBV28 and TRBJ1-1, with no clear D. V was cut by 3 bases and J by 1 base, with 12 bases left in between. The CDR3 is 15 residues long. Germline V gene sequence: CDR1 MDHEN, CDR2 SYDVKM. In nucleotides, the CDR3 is TGTGCCAGCAGTTTGCGGGCGCAAGGGAACACTGAAGCTTTCTTT. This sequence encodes CASSLRAQGNTEAFF.

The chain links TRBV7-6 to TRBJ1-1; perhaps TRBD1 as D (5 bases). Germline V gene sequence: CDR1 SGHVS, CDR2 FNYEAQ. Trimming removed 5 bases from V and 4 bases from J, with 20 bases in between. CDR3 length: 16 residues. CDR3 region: CASSPVLGLPGTEAFF. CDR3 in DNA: TGTGCCAGCAGCCCGGTCCTGGGACTGCCGGGCACTGAAGCTTTCTTT.

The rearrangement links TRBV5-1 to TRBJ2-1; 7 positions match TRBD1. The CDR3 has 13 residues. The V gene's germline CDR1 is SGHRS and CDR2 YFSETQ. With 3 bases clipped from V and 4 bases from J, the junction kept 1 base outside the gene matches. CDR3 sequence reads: CASSWDSYNEQFF. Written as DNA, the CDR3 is TGCGCCAGCAGCTGGGACAGTTACAATGAGCAGTTCTTC.

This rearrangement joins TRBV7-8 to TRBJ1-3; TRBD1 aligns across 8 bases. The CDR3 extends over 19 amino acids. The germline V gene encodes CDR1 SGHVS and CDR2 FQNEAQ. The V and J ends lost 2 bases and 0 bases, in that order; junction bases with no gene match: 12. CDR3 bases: TGTGCCAGCAGCTTAAGAGACAGGGGCCCGACTCCCTCTGGAAACACCATATATTTT. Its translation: CASSLRDRGPTPSGNTIYF.

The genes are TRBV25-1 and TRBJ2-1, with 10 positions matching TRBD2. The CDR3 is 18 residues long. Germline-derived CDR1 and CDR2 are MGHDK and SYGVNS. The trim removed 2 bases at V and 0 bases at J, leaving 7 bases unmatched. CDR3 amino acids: CASSEHLAGESSYNEQFF. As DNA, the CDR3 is TGTGCCAGCAGTGAACATCTAGCGGGGGAAAGCTCCTACAATGAGCAGTTCTTC.

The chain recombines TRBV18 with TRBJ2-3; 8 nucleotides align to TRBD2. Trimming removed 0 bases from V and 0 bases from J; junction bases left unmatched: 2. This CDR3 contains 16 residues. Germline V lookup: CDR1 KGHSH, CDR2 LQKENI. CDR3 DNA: TGTGCCAGCTCACCACCTAGCGGGACTAGCACAGATACGCAGTATTTT. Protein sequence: CASSPPSGTSTDTQYF.

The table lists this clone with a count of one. The CDR3 loop reads CASSLSPSGTEWGTDTQYF. The DNA for the CDR3 is TGCGCCAGCAGCTTGTCCCCTAGCGGGACTGAATGGGGCACAGATACGCAGTATTTT. This rearrangement joins TRBV5-1 to TRBJ2-3; 9 bases map to TRBD2. Germline V gene sequence: CDR1 SGHRS, CDR2 YFSETQ. This CDR3 contains 19 residues. With V trimmed by 1 base and J by 1 base, 13 bases remained unmatched. The full variable domain, completed using reference TRBV5-1 and TRBJ2-3, is KAGVTQTPRYLIKTRGQQVTLSCSPISGHRSVSWYQQTPGQGLQFLFEYFSETQRNKGNFPGRFSGRQFSNSRSEMNVSTLELGDSALYLCASSLSPSGTEWGTDTQYFGPGTRLTVL.

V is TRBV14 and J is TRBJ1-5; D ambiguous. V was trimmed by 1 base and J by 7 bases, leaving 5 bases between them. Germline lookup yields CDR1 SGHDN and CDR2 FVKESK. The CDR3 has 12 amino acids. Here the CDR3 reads CASSQGQQPQHF. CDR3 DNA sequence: TGTGCCAGCAGCCAAGGGCAGCAGCCCCAGCATTTT.

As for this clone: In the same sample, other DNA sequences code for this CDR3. The CDR3 sequence is CASSLGTGGYTF. The CDR3 DNA sequence: TGTGCCAGCAGCTTAGGGACAGGTGGCTACACCTTC. The genes are TRBV11-2 and TRBJ1-2, with 7 bases identical to TRBD1. CDR1 and CDR2 from the germline V gene are SGHAT and FQNNGV. There are 12 residues in the CDR3. V lost 1 base, J lost 7 bases, and 0 bases stayed unmatched.

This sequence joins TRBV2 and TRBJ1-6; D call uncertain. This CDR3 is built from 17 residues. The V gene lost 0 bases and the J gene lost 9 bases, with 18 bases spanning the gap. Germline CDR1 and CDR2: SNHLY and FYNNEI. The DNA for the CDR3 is TGTGCCAGCAGTGAAGCGGCCCCTCTCAGGATGGGTTCACCCCTCCACTTT. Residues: CASSEAAPLRMGSPLHF.

DNA of the CDR3: TGTGCCACCAGCAGAGATCCTAGCGAAGAGACCCAGTACTTC. The encoded protein is CATSRDPSEETQYF. The chain links TRBV15 to TRBJ2-5, with D maybe TRBD2 (6 bases). CDR1 is LNHNV, CDR2 YYDKDF, per germline (reference sequence). CDR3 size: 14 residues. V was pared by 0 bases and J by 3 bases, with 8 bases between.